This TCR beta chain came from a study of T cells after posttransplantation cyclophosphamide. Clones were read by immunoSEQ multiplex PCR, and TCRdb kept only the in-frame ones, dropping some. The sample records some 5,000 clones, almost 85% being singletons. This CDR3 is built from 14 residues. The V and J ends lost 6 bases and 0 bases respectively, with 6 bases between them. Germline CDR1 is SGHTA and CDR2 is FQGNSA. Controls had myeloablative marrow grafts with methotrexate and calcineurin inhibitor, sampled at 1 year. This sequence joins TRBV7-2 and TRBJ1-6; unclear D gene. This TCR was recovered from a male patient aged 40-50 years who received an allogeneic stem cell transplant from an unrelated donor, was CMV-positive, and had chronic GVHD only. Some of the T cells may derive from the graft donor. The sample in question was PBMCs, obtained after an allogeneic stem cell transplant with a calcineurin inhibitor and methotrexate. As DNA, the CDR3 is TGTGCCAGCAGAAGGAGCTCCTATAATTCACCCCTCCACTTT. It translates to CASRRSSYNSPLHF.